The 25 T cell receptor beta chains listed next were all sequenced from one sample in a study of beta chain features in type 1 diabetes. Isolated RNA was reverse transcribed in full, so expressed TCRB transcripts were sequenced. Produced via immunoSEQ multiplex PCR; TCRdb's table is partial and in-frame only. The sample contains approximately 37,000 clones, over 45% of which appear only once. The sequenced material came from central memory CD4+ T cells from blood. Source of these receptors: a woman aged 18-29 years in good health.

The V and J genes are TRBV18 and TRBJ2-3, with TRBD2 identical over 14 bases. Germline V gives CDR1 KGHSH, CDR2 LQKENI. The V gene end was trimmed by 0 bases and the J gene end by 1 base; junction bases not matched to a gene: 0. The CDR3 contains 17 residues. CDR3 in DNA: TGTGCCAGCTCACCACCGGGACTAGCGGGGGGCACAGATACGCAGTATTTT. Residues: CASSPPGLAGGTDTQYF.

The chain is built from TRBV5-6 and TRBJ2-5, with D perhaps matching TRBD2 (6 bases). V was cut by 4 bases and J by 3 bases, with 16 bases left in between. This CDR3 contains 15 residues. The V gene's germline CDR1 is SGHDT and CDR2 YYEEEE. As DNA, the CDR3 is TGTGCCAGCAGCCGTACGGGACGGACTAAAGAGACCCAGTACTTC. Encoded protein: CASSRTGRTKETQYF.

The CDR3 nucleotides are TGTGCCAGCAGTGGGGACAGAAGGTCCTACGAGCAGTACTTC. Encoded protein: CASSGDRRSYEQYF. The chain is built from TRBV2 and TRBJ2-7, with 7 bases aligning to TRBD1. From germline, CDR1 is SNHLY and CDR2 FYNNEI. This CDR3 spans 14 amino acids. V lost 4 bases to trimming and J lost 1 base; unmatched junction nucleotides: 4.

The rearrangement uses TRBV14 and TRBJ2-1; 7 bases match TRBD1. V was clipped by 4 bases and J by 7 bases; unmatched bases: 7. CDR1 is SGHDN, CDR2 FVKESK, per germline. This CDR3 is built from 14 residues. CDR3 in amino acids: CASSLDRVVNEQFF. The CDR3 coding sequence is TGTGCCAGCAGCCTTGACAGGGTTGTAAATGAGCAGTTCTTC.

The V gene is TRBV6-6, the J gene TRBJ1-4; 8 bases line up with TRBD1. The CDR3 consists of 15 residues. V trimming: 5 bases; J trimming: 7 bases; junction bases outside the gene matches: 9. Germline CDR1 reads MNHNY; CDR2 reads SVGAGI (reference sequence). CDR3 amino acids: CASSVKMDRAEKLFF. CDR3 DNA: TGTGCCAGCAGTGTTAAAATGGACAGGGCTGAAAAACTGTTTTTT.

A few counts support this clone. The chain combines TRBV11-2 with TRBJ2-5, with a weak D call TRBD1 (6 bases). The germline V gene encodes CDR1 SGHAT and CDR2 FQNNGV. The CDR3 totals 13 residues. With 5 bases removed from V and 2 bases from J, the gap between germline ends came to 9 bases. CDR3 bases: TGTGCCAGCAGCGCCGGACAGCAAGAGACCCAGTACTTC. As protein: CASSAGQQETQYF.

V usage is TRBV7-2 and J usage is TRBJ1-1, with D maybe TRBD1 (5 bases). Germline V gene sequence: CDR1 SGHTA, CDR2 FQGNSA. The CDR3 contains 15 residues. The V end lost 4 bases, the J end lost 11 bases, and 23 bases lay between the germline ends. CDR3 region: CASSSRRGDPFLAFF. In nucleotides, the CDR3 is TGTGCCAGCAGCTCACGCCGCGGGGACCCATTTTTGGCTTTCTTT. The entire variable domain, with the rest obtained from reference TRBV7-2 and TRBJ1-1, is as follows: GAGVSQSPSNKVTEKGKDVELRCDPISGHTALYWYRQSLGQGLEFLIYFQGNSAPDKSGLPSDRFSAERTGGSVSTLTIQRTQQEDSAVYLCASSSRRGDPFLAFFGQGTRLTVV.

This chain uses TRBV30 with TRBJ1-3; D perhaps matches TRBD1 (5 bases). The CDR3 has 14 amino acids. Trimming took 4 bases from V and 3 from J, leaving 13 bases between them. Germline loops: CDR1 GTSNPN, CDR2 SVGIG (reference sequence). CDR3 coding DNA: TGTGCCTGGACGCCGGTTAGGGGTGGAAACACCATATATTTT. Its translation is CAWTPVRGGNTIYF.

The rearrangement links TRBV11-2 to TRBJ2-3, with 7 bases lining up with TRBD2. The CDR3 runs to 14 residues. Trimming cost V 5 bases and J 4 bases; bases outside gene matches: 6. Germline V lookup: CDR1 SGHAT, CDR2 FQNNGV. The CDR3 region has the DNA TGTGCCAGCAGCCAGACTAGCCGGGCAGATACGCAGTATTTT. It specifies CASSQTSRADTQYF.

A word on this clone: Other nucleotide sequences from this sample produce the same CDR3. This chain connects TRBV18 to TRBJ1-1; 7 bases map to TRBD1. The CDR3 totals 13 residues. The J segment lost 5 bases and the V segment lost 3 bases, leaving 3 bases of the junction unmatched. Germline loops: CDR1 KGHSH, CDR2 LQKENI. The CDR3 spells CASSPAGGTEAFF. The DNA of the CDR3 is TGTGCCAGCTCACCTGCAGGGGGAACTGAAGCTTTCTTT.

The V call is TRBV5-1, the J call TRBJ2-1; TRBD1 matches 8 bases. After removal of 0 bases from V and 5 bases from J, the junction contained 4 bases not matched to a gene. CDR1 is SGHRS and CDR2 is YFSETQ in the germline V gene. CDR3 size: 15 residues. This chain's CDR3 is CASSLAGTGHNEQFF. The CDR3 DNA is TGCGCCAGCAGCTTGGCCGGGACAGGCCACAATGAGCAGTTCTTC.

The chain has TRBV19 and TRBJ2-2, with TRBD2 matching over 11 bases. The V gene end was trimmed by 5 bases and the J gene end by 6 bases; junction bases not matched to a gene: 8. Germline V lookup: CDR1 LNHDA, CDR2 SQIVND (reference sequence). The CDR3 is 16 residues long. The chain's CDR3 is CASSPITSGSAGELFF. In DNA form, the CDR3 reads TGTGCCAGTAGTCCGATCACTAGCGGGAGCGCCGGGGAGCTGTTTTTT.

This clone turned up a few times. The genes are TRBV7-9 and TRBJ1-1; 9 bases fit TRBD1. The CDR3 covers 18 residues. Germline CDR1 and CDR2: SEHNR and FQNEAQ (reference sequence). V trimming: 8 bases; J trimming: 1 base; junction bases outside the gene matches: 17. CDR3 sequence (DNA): TGTGCCAGCGGATCCGGAACAGGGGGCAGGTCGGCGAACACTGAAGCTTTCTTT. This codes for CASGSGTGGRSANTEAFF. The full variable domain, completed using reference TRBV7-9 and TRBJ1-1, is DTGVSQNPRHKITKRGQNVTFRCDPISEHNRLYWYRQTLGQGPEFLTYFQNEAQLEKSRLLSDRFSAERPKGSFSTLEIQRTEQGDSAMYLCASGSGTGGRSANTEAFFGQGTRLTVV.

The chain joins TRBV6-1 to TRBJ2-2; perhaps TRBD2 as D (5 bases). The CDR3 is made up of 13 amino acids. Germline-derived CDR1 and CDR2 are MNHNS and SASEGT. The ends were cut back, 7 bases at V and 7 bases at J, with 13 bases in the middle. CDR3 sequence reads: CASIKSSIGELFF. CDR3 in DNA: TGTGCCAGCATCAAGTCTAGCATCGGGGAGCTGTTTTTT.

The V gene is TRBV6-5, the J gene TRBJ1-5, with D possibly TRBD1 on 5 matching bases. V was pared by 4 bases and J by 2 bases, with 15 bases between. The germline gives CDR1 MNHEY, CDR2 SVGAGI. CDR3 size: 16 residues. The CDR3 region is CASSSWGGGGNQPQHF. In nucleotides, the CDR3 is TGTGCCAGCAGTTCCTGGGGTGGAGGGGGCAATCAGCCCCAGCATTTT.

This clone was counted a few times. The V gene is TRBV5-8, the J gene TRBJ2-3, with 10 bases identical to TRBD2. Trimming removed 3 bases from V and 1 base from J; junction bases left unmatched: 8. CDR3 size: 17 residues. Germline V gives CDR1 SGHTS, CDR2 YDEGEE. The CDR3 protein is CASSSRFLAGGTDTQYF. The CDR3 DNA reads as TGTGCCAGCAGCTCAAGGTTCCTAGCGGGGGGCACAGATACGCAGTATTTT. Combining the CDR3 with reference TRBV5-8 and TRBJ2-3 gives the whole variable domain EAGVTQSPTHLIKTRGQQATLRCSPISGHTSVYWYQQALGLGLQFLLWYDEGEERNRGNFPPRFSGRQFPNYSSELNVNALELEDSALYLCASSSRFLAGGTDTQYFGPGTRLTVL.

The CDR3 DNA reads TGTGCCATCAGTGAGTCGTTCGGTCAAGAGACCCAGTACTTC. The encoded protein is CAISESFGQETQYF. This sequence joins TRBV10-3 and TRBJ2-5; D gene ambiguous. This CDR3 region has 14 residues. Trimming pared 0 bases from V and 2 bases from J, leaving 7 bases between. Per germline, CDR1 ENHRY and CDR2 SYGVKD.

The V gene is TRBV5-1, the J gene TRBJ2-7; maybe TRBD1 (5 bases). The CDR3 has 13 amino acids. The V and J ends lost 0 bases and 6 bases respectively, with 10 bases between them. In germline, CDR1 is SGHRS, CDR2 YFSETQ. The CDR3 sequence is CASSLGRGSEQYF. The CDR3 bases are TGCGCCAGCAGCTTGGGAAGGGGTAGCGAGCAGTACTTC.

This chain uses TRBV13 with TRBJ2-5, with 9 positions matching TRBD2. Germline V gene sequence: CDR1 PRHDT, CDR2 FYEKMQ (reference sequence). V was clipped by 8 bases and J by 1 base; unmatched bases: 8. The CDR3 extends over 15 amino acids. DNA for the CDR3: TGTGCCAGCGGAAGAAGCGGGAGGTCCCAAGAGACCCAGTACTTC. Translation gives CASGRSGRSQETQYF. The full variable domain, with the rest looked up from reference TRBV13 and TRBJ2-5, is AAGVIQSPRHLIKEKRETATLKCYPIPRHDTVYWYQQGPGQDPQFLISFYEKMQSDKGSIPDRFSAQQFSDYHSELNMSSLELGDSALYFCASGRSGRSQETQYFGPGTRLLVL.

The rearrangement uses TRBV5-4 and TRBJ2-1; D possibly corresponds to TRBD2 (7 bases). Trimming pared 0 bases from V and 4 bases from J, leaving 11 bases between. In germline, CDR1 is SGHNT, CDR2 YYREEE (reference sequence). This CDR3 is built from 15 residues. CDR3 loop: CASSLVGGGYNEQFF. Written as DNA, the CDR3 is TGTGCCAGCAGCTTGGTAGGGGGAGGGTACAATGAGCAGTTCTTC.

For the CDR3, the DNA is TGTGCCAGCAGCCCGGGAGGGCACAATGAGCAGTTCTTC. It translates to CASSPGGHNEQFF. V usage is TRBV7-9 and J usage is TRBJ2-1, with 8 bases identical to TRBD2. V shed 5 bases and J 5 bases; nucleotides not matched to a gene: 2. The CDR3 spans 13 residues. Germline CDR1 SEHNR, CDR2 FQNEAQ (reference sequence).

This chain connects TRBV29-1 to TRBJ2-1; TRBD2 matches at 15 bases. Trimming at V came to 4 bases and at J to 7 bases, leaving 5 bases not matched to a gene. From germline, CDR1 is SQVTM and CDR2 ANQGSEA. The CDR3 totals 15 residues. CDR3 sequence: CSVGFGTSGGNEQFF. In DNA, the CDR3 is TGCAGCGTTGGGTTTGGGACTAGCGGGGGGAATGAGCAGTTCTTC.

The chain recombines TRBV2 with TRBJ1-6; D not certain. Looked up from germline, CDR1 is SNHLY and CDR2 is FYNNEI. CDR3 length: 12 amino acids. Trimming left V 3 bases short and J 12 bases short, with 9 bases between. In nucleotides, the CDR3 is TGTGCCAGCAGTGACAGGAGCGGACCCCTCCACTTT. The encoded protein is CASSDRSGPLHF.

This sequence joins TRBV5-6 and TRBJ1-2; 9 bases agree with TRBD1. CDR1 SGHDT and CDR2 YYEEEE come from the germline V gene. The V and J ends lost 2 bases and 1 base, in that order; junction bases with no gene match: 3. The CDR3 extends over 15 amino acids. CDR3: CASSLPGQGNYGYTF. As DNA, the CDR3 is TGTGCCAGCAGCTTACCGGGACAGGGTAACTATGGCTACACCTTC.

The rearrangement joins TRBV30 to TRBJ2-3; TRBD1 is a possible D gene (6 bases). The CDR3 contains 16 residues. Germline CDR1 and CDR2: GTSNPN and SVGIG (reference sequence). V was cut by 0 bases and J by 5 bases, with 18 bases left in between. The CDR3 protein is CAWSVGGGRGRDTQYF. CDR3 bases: TGTGCCTGGAGTGTAGGTGGAGGCAGGGGTAGAGATACGCAGTATTTT.